The 32 T cell receptor beta chains reported below all come from one sample, sequenced in a study of blood T cell repertoires in COVID-19. Only in-frame clones appear in the TCRdb table, and some are missing; sequencing was by immunoSEQ multiplex PCR. The sample lists 200,000 to 250,000 clones; approximately 78% were seen once. Material for sequencing was peripheral blood. The receptors originated from a woman over 75 with COVID-19, enrolled during active disease.

V usage is TRBV30 and J usage is TRBJ1-1, with D uncertain. With 0 bases removed from V and 0 bases from J, the gap between germline ends came to 11 bases. Germline V gene sequence: CDR1 GTSNPN, CDR2 SVGIG (reference sequence). The CDR3 extends over 15 amino acids. CDR3 in amino acids: CAWSVLSGLNTEAFF. For the CDR3, the DNA is TGTGCCTGGAGTGTACTATCCGGGTTGAACACTGAAGCTTTCTTT.

The chain joins TRBV6-5 to TRBJ1-5; 9 nucleotides match TRBD1. Germline CDR1 reads MNHEY; CDR2 reads SVGAGI. V was pared by 6 bases and J by 4 bases, with 4 bases of the junction left unmatched. The CDR3 sequence is 14 residues long. CDR3 in DNA: TGTGCCAGCAGCCGACAGGGGGGGAATCAGCCCCAGCATTTT. It yields the protein CASSRQGGNQPQHF.

The V and J genes are TRBV6-1 and TRBJ2-7; 8 nucleotides match TRBD1. The CDR3 spans 14 residues. Per the germline V gene, CDR1 is MNHNS and CDR2 is SASEGT. The J segment lost 0 bases and the V segment lost 5 bases, leaving 3 bases of the junction unmatched. The CDR3: CASSHRGISYEQYF. The DNA for the CDR3 is TGTGCCAGCAGTCACAGGGGGATCTCCTACGAGCAGTACTTC.

Concerning this clone itself: The same CDR3 arises from other DNA sequences in this sample as well. The rearrangement links TRBV9 to TRBJ2-5; 15 nucleotides line up with TRBD2. Trimming removed 0 bases from V and 5 bases from J; junction bases left unmatched: 11. The germline V gene has CDR1 SGDLS and CDR2 YYNGEE. The length of the CDR3 is 19 residues. The CDR3 coding sequence is TGTGCCAGCAGCGTAGGAGTAGGACTAGCGGGAGGGGGAGGGGAGACCCAGTACTTC. Translated: CASSVGVGLAGGGGETQYF.

The chain joins TRBV24-1 to TRBJ2-1; 8 bases are a match to TRBD2. Germline CDR1 KGHDR, CDR2 SFDVKD. The CDR3 is made up of 15 amino acids. The J segment lost 8 bases and the V segment lost 5 bases, leaving 10 bases of the junction unmatched. CDR3 in DNA: TGTGCCACCAGTGGCAGACAAGCGGGGGCCCATGAGCAGTTCTTC. The encoded protein is CATSGRQAGAHEQFF.

The chain has TRBV2 and TRBJ2-7; 13 bases are a match to TRBD2. This CDR3 is 15 amino acids long. Looked up from germline, CDR1 is SNHLY and CDR2 is FYNNEI. V shed 6 bases and J 5 bases; nucleotides not matched to a gene: 7. The CDR3 sequence: CASRKGLAGTHEQYF. The CDR3 DNA reads TGTGCCAGCAGAAAGGGACTAGCGGGGACCCACGAGCAGTACTTC.

This chain uses TRBV5-1 with TRBJ2-1; the D is unclear. V was pared by 2 bases and J by 0 bases, with 9 bases between. CDR1 SGHRS and CDR2 YFSETQ come from the germline V gene. The CDR3 loop spans 15 amino acids. This chain's CDR3 is CASSFDHSSYNEQFF. The CDR3 DNA is TGCGCCAGCAGCTTTGATCATAGCTCCTACAATGAGCAGTTCTTC.

The V and J genes are TRBV6-2 or TRBV6-3 and TRBJ1-2; TRBD1 might be the D (6 bases). Deletions cut 4 bases from V and 5 bases from J, with 23 bases between. This CDR3 has 17 residues. Germline CDR1 and CDR2: MNHEY and SVGEGT. The CDR3 DNA reads TGTGCCAGCAGTTTTGGGGGCTCGAAGGGTCGACAGTATGGCTACACCTTC. It yields the protein CASSFGGSKGRQYGYTF.

The chain is built from TRBV3-1 (or the pseudogene TRBV3-2) and TRBJ1-5; TRBD1 might be the D (5 bases). V was shortened by 2 bases and J by 6 bases, with 11 bases between the two germline ends. The germline gives CDR1 LGHDT, CDR2 YNNKEL (reference sequence). This CDR3 is built from 14 residues. The CDR3 DNA follows: TGTGCCAGCAGCCAACAGGCCGGGGGTCAGCCCCAGCATTTT. Translating gives CASSQQAGGQPQHF.

J is TRBJ2-2 and V is TRBV7-9, with 12 bases identical to TRBD2. Germline lookup yields CDR1 SEHNR and CDR2 FQNEAQ (reference sequence). The ends lost 5 bases at V and 4 bases at J; junction bases unmatched: 5. This CDR3 comprises 16 residues. The CDR3 is CASSQSSGRGTGELFF. For the CDR3, the DNA is TGTGCCAGCAGCCAGTCTAGCGGGAGGGGCACCGGGGAGCTGTTTTTT.

CDR3 sequence: CASSLGQYSNQPQHF. CDR3 nucleotides: TGTGCCAGCAGCCTGGGACAGTATAGCAATCAGCCCCAGCATTTT. The rearrangement uses TRBV6-5 and TRBJ1-5, with 7 bases that match TRBD1. V lost 6 bases, J lost 0 bases, and 5 bases stayed unmatched. The V gene's germline CDR1 is MNHEY and CDR2 SVGAGI. The CDR3 spans 15 residues.

On this clone itself: Relative to the germline gene, one junction end is altered; a read error may explain this. The CDR3 spells CASSYSLLAGNGQFF. The CDR3 DNA reads as TGTGCCAGCAGTTACTCCCTCCTAGCGGGAAATGGGCAGTTCTTC. V gene TRBV6-2 or TRBV6-3 combines with J gene TRBJ2-1; 9 bases are a match to TRBD2. The CDR3 sequence is 15 residues long. Germline assignment: CDR1 MNHEY and CDR2 SVGEGT.

The rearrangement uses TRBV4-3 and TRBJ1-3, with D unclear. Trimming took off 0 bases at V and 0 bases at J, with 6 bases between the two ends. Germline CDR1 is LGHNA and CDR2 is YSLEER. This CDR3 contains 15 residues. Written as DNA, the CDR3 is TGCGCCAGCAGCCAAGAGGTAGTCTCTGGAAACACCATATATTTT. The encoded protein is CASSQEVVSGNTIYF.

This clone was seen once. This rearrangement joins TRBV6-5 to TRBJ1-5; D perhaps matches TRBD1 (6 bases). The ends were cut back, 6 bases at V and 4 bases at J, with 10 bases in the middle. Germline CDR1 reads MNHEY; CDR2 reads SVGAGI. The CDR3 has 13 residues. As DNA, the CDR3 is TGTGCCAGCAGGCGAACAGGGAATCAGCCCCAGCATTTT. This gives the protein CASRRTGNQPQHF.

The chain uses TRBV27 and TRBJ1-1, with D uncertain. Germline V gene sequence: CDR1 MNHEY, CDR2 SMNVEV (reference sequence). The CDR3 covers 13 residues. V was shortened by 5 bases and J by 4 bases, with 11 bases between the two germline ends. For the CDR3, the DNA is TGTGCCAGCAGTATCCGGGGAGGCACTGAAGCTTTCTTT. This gives the protein CASSIRGGTEAFF.

This clone was seen once. The V and J genes are TRBV19 and TRBJ1-3; D gene uncertain. The CDR3 is 11 amino acids. Germline V CDR1 and CDR2: LNHDA, SQIVND (reference sequence). V lost 8 bases to trimming and J lost 6 bases, with 8 bases between them. The chain's CDR3 is CASGPKNTIYF. CDR3 DNA: TGTGCCAGTGGGCCGAAAAACACCATATATTTT.

The J gene is TRBJ2-7, the V gene TRBV2; 9 bases map to TRBD1. The length of the CDR3 is 13 residues. In germline, CDR1 is SNHLY, CDR2 FYNNEI. V shed 10 bases and J 2 bases; nucleotides not matched to a gene: 6. CDR3 in amino acids: CATTWTGAYEQYF. CDR3 sequence (DNA): TGTGCCACTACCTGGACAGGGGCCTACGAGCAGTACTTC.

This clone was detected a few times. The chain links TRBV5-1 to TRBJ1-4, with 7 nucleotides matching TRBD1. This CDR3 is built from 15 residues. Germline CDR1 reads SGHRS; CDR2 reads YFSETQ. Unmatched junction bases numbered 4, after V lost 0 bases and J lost 5 bases. The CDR3 DNA follows: TGCGCCAGCAGCTTGGGACAGGGATGGAATGAAAAACTGTTTTTT. Amino acid sequence: CASSLGQGWNEKLFF.

In its sample, this clone was seen once. This rearrangement joins TRBV12-5 to TRBJ2-3; D may be TRBD1 (6 bases). Per the germline V gene, CDR1 is LGHNT and CDR2 is FRNRAP. The CDR3 has 15 residues. The V end was cut by 6 bases, the J end by 2 bases, with 15 bases between. The CDR3 sequence is CASGRDRTYTDTQYF. CDR3 DNA: TGTGCTAGTGGACGCGACAGGACCTACACAGATACGCAGTATTTT.

In this sample, this clone turned up once. The rearrangement links TRBV30 to TRBJ1-2; 10 bases line up with TRBD1. CDR3 length: 13 amino acids. V shed 3 bases, J shed 8 bases, and the junction held 6 bases outside the gene matches. Germline V gene lookup returns CDR1 GTSNPN and CDR2 SVGIG (reference sequence). The CDR3 DNA sequence: TGTGCCTGGAGCGGGACAGGGGTGGGAGGCTACACCTTC. Amino acid sequence: CAWSGTGVGGYTF.

The chain carries TRBV10-3 and TRBJ1-4, with D hard to call. Looked up from germline, CDR1 is ENHRY and CDR2 is SYGVKD. With 11 bases removed from V and 0 bases from J, the gap between germline ends came to 13 bases. The CDR3 length is 14 residues. CDR3 loop: CASTSGTTNEKLFF. The CDR3 DNA reads as TGTGCCTCAACTTCGGGAACAACTAATGAAAAACTGTTTTTT.

The rearrangement joins TRBV7-2 to TRBJ2-2; D is undetermined. CDR1 and CDR2 from the germline V gene are SGHTA and FQGNSA. Trimming left V 4 bases short and J 4 bases short, with 13 bases between. The CDR3 is 15 residues long. CDR3 in DNA: TGTGCCAGCAGCTCCCGAGGATCCGGCACCGGGGAGCTGTTTTTT. Its protein product is CASSSRGSGTGELFF.

The chain combines TRBV28 with TRBJ2-1; a possible D gene is TRBD2 (6 bases). This CDR3 comprises 16 residues. V shed 7 bases and J shed 5 bases, with 21 bases lying between them. The germline V gene encodes CDR1 MDHEN and CDR2 SYDVKM. CDR3 nucleotides: TGTGCCAGCACTCCTCGGGGACTCACCCCCCACAATGAGCAGTTCTTC. This translates into CASTPRGLTPHNEQFF.

This chain uses TRBV21-1 with TRBJ2-3; whether TRBD2, the table's D call, matches the DNA was not checked. TRBV21-1 is listed as a pseudogene. The CDR3 contains 17 residues. CDR3 in amino acids: CASSKVWLADVTDTQYF. CDR3 DNA sequence: TGTGCCAGCAGCAAAGTATGGTTAGCAGACGTCACAGATACGCAGTATTTT.

The chain combines TRBV7-9 with TRBJ1-2, with 7 bases that match TRBD1. The CDR3 has 13 amino acids. J lost 5 bases, V lost 5 bases, and 5 bases had no gene match. Germline values: CDR1 SEHNR, CDR2 FQNEAQ (reference sequence). CDR3 amino acids: CASSLQGTYGYTF. The CDR3 DNA is TGTGCCAGCAGCCTACAGGGGACGTATGGCTACACCTTC.

The gene calls are TRBV27 and TRBJ2-7, with TRBD2 matching over 7 bases. CDR1 MNHEY and CDR2 SMNVEV come from the germline V gene (reference sequence). J lost 2 bases, V lost 7 bases, and 11 bases had no gene match. The CDR3 has 15 amino acids. CDR3 nucleotides: TGTGCCAGCACACACCTGGGGGAGGGCCCCTACGAGCAGTACTTC. This encodes CASTHLGEGPYEQYF.

The chain carries TRBV24-1 and TRBJ1-4; D is perhaps TRBD1 (5 bases). Per germline, CDR1 KGHDR and CDR2 SFDVKD. The CDR3 spans 14 residues. Between the trimmed V and J ends, which lost 8 bases and 4 bases, there was a span of 13 bases. The CDR3 DNA reads as TGTGCCACCATCCAAGGGGACTGTAATGAAAAACTGTTTTTT. Translating gives CATIQGDCNEKLFF.

The gene calls are TRBV7-3 and TRBJ2-5; 7 nucleotides line up with TRBD1. Germline V gene lookup returns CDR1 SGHTA and CDR2 FQGTGA. Germline trimming cut 6 bases from V and 1 base from J; bases unmatched to any gene: 5. The CDR3 is 14 amino acids. The CDR3 region is CASSHRGPQETQYF. CDR3 DNA sequence: TGTGCCAGCAGTCACAGGGGCCCCCAAGAGACCCAGTACTTC. Full variable domain (remainder filled in from reference TRBV7-3 and TRBJ2-5): GAGVSQTPSNKVTEKGKYVELRCDPISGHTALYWYRQSLGQGPEFLIYFQGTGAADDSGLPNDRFFAVRPEGSVSTLKIQRTERGDSAVYLCASSHRGPQETQYFGPGTRLLVL.

The chain combines TRBV24-1 with TRBJ2-1, with 8 positions matching TRBD2. Germline loops: CDR1 KGHDR, CDR2 SFDVKD. Unmatched junction bases numbered 16, after V lost 6 bases and J lost 4 bases. The CDR3 runs to 18 residues. The CDR3 protein is CATSPQSGSTGPYNEQFF. For the CDR3, the DNA is TGTGCCACCAGTCCTCAGAGCGGGAGTACGGGTCCTTACAATGAGCAGTTCTTC.

The rearrangement uses TRBV19 and TRBJ2-3; D possibly corresponds to TRBD1 (7 bases). Deletions cut 1 base from V and 9 bases from J, with 14 bases between. Per the germline V gene, CDR1 is LNHDA and CDR2 is SQIVND (reference sequence). This CDR3 has 14 amino acids. The DNA for the CDR3 is TGTGCCAGTAGTATAGGTGGCAGGGGGAGGACGCAGTATTTT. Amino acids: CASSIGGRGRTQYF. The full variable domain, with the rest looked up from reference TRBV19 and TRBJ2-3, is DGGITQSPKYLFRKEGQNVTLSCEQNLNHDAMYWYRQDPGQGLRLIYYSQIVNDFQKGDIAEGYSVSREKKESFPLTVTSAQKNPTAFYLCASSIGGRGRTQYFGPGTRLTVL.

This chain links TRBV6-6 with TRBJ1-2; D may be TRBD1 (6 bases). Trimming stripped 5 bases from V and 4 bases from J, with 20 bases between. The CDR3 is 16 amino acids. Germline loops: CDR1 MNHNY, CDR2 SVGAGI (reference sequence). CDR3 in DNA: TGTGCCAGCAGTCTCCGGGGAAGGGCAGGGGTCTATGGCTACACCTTC. This translates into CASSLRGRAGVYGYTF.

The chain employs TRBV5-8 and TRBJ1-1, with TRBD1 identical over 12 bases. Germline-derived CDR1 and CDR2 are SGHTS and YDEGEE. V gave up 4 bases and J gave up 0 bases; unmatched junction bases: 7. The CDR3 is made up of 17 amino acids. In DNA form, the CDR3 reads TGTGCCAGCAGCACCGGGACAGGGGGCGTCCTGAACACTGAAGCTTTCTTT. The encoded protein is CASSTGTGGVLNTEAFF.